This T cell receptor (beta chain) was sequenced for a study of cytomegalovirus exposure and HLA in healthy donors (dated 2017 in TCRdb). Concerning the study at large: According to an earlier analysis of several hundred of the donors, 150 million to 200 million T cells yielded 120 million or so unique TCR beta sequences and roughly 280 Gb of sequence data. To predict cytomegalovirus infection status, the study brought together high-throughput TCR immunosequencing, statistical association of individual TCRs with disease status, and machine learning. Because of strong linkage in the cohort, four or five DR-DQ haplotypes were treated as single units for association and clustering. Among roughly 370 genotyped donors of the cohort, an average of around 240,000 unique TCR beta nucleotide sequences were sequenced per donor, about a sixth of them non-productive. The study aimed to test whether signatures of past pathogen exposure could be identified by cataloging public T cell receptors. An earlier analysis of 587 of the donors used high-throughput TCR beta sequencing to judge whether each TCR beta V gene segment behaved as functional or pseudogenic. Of the 300 to 450 genotyped donors, 81% were placed in the genetic ancestry cluster associated with self-reported Caucasian donors. A later genetic analysis took genome-wide SNP genotypes for about 55% of the roughly 670 donors and used that subset as a discovery cohort. Every repertoire in the discovery cohort had been generated on one and the same sequencing platform. Alongside the repertoire data, information on donor age, sex, ethnicity and CMV serostatus was compiled. The later analysis used no new phenotypic data to find candidate immune exposures, relying instead on TCR beta sequences and their occurrence across donors. About 300 gigabases of sequencing data and 70 million to 95 million unique TCR sequences made up an early release that covered roughly 670 HLA-typed donors. To study patterns of TCR occurrence, a later analysis re-analyzed previously published TCR beta repertoires from several hundred donors and added high-resolution HLA genotyping. Typing coverage differed by locus: A, B, C, DRB1 and DQB1 were typed in about 629-640 donors, DQA1 in around 500, DPA1 in around 610, and DPB1 in roughly 470. The study profiled the T cell repertoires of around 700 subjects by immunosequencing and related them to cytomegalovirus serostatus. Besides the first cohort of roughly 700 subjects, a separate validation cohort made up of roughly 120 different subjects was used. Both class I and class II loci were covered by HLA typing, at four-digit resolution. Overall study outcomes, separate from this receptor: The authors suggested that the approach could potentially be generalized to other disease states and immunological phenotypes. Compared with equally common non-associated chains, HLA-associated TCR beta chains in a later analysis were more clonally expanded and had lower generation probabilities. Roughly uniform sequencing depth across donors was assumed in presence/absence analyses, although this assumption may not hold. The classifier was reported to diagnose cytomegalovirus status with high specificity and sensitivity in both the original cohort and the validation cohort. Correlated functional status among segregating V segments might reflect linkage disequilibrium, but an unknown experimental factor could not be ruled out. According to a later genetic analysis, donors in an Asian-associated ancestry cluster had fewer N-insertions in productive TCRs than the approximately 710-donor mean. Some IMGT-functional V segments, including TRBV6-2 and TRBV6-3, could not be distinguished by the 87-base-pair reads and were therefore excluded. A later analysis associated about 17,000 TCR beta sequences with specific HLA alleles at a false discovery rate of 0.05. According to a later analysis, TCR association rates differed among HLA loci, with DRB1 alleles showing the most associated TCRs and HLA-C alleles showing the fewest. A later genetic analysis associated a missense DCLRE1C variant with V-gene and J-gene trimming of TCR beta chains, and an independent cohort replicated the association. This cohort had only TCR beta chains sequenced, and the lack of alpha or paired-chain data limited which features could be detected. Across donors, most TCR sequences were observed very rarely, whereas some public TCRs were present in many individuals. According to a later analysis, most CMV-associated TCR beta chains appeared to be HLA-restricted, and the HLA associations seemed to be driven largely by CMV exposure. A few of the identified cytomegalovirus-associated TCR beta chains were confirmed in vitro to be specific for cytomegalovirus antigens. When HLA alleles, especially DR and DQ, strongly co-occurred, TCR associations were difficult to assign to individual alleles. The earlier analysis of 587 of the donors excluded approximately 17 rarely observed V segments, including chromosome 9 orphons, because counts were too low. A cluster of highly shared sequence variants was judged likely to be a technical artifact of the sequencing pipeline. Because HLA typing was missing for some donors at each locus, association tests included only the typed subset. The study gave a list of 150 to 200 TCR beta chains associated with cytomegalovirus. In an earlier analysis of under 600 of the donors, most TCR beta V segments were observed in productive rearrangements about 87% or about 30% of the time, broadly matching IMGT annotations. Immune exposure information for the cohort was limited to CMV serostatus. A further reported finding was that TCR beta sequences accurately predicted the HLA-A and HLA-B alleles for most subjects in the first cohort. In a later analysis, several top co-occurrence clusters were reported to appear linked to parvovirus B19, influenza, CMV and Epstein-Barr virus.

CDR1 is given as SGHRS and CDR2 as YFSETQ, both from the germline V gene. Trimming accounts for 3 bases at V and 6 bases at J, while the number of junction bases matched to no gene is 12. The CDR3 measures 15 amino acids from cysteine to phenylalanine. Only CDR3 DNA remains: 45 bases, in frame from the first base. The library was generated by the immunoSEQ multiplex PCR assay. For the multiplex PCR, a mixture combining 60 forward primers for TCR Vbeta segments and 13 reverse primers for TCR Jbeta segments was used. The CDR3 region of rearranged TCR beta genes was amplified from genomic DNA with a multiplex PCR assay. On the Illumina HiSeq System, the amplified TCR beta libraries were sequenced as 87-base-pair reads. The original methods were these. A later analysis counted tens of millions of unique TCR beta chains across the 666 repertoires, and roughly 10 million of these chains were shared by at least two donors. To remove PCR and sequencing errors, raw reads were error-corrected and collapsed into unique sequences using a nearest-neighbor algorithm that merged closely related sequences. To assign V, D and J gene segments, CDR3 sequences were aligned to IMGT reference sequences. For a sequence to be retained, at least a six-nucleotide match to both a V gene segment and a J gene segment was required. Rearrangements were called productive when the CDR3 lacked stop codons and stayed in frame with V and J; all others were non-productive. Following IMGT convention, CDR3 was defined as the stretch from the second conserved V-encoded cysteine up to the conserved J-encoded phenylalanine. The earlier analysis of about 610 of the donors excluded any sequence lacking an unambiguous match to a single V gene segment. In an earlier analysis of some 590 of the donors, a V segment was called functional when productive rearrangements were above 56.7%, and segregating when the standard deviation between donors exceeded 5%. A statistical classification framework was built for diagnosing cytomegalovirus status from the catalog of TCR beta chain sequences. A later analysis assigned V and J genes by comparing TCR nucleotide sequences with IMGT/GENE-DB human TR gene sequences. The TCRdist pipeline was used in a later analysis to assign CDR3 sequences and most-parsimonious VDJ recombination scenarios. In a later analysis, every TCR beta chain was defined by the combination of its CDR3 amino acid sequence and its V-gene family, and reads without a unique V-gene family were dropped. To address suspected cross-contamination and a sequencing artifact, a later analysis removed around 590 highly shared, low-generation-probability nucleotide sequences. In a later analysis, a clonal expansion index was calculated for each public chain from normalized within-repertoire ranks of inferred template counts. A later analysis computed generation probabilities with a VDJ recombination model fitted to out-of-frame rearrangements, and checked the results against IGoR. In a later analysis, TCR-TCR, TCR-HLA and TCR-CMV co-occurrence was scored with hypergeometric tests, and a repertoire-size bias correction was applied to TCR pairs. A later analysis estimated false discovery rates by permuting HLA or CMV assignments 20 times. In a later analysis, co-occurring TCRs were grouped with DBSCAN, and TCRdist sequence similarity was added when clustering was performed within HLA-allele-positive subsets. For co-occurrence clustering, repertoires with fewer than 30,000 or more than 120,000 public chains were excluded, along with roughly five repertoires with anomalous nucleotide sharing. The immuneACCESS repertoire file appears here via TCRdb, limited to in-frame rearrangements. These files lack a portion of the clones; in checked studies, under half of the deficit traces to unresolved V genes, and the cause of the others is not known. D and trimming come from the DNA, and the V and J calls and clone size come from that table. The sample's clone listing holds under 250,000 clones. Jointly, the top ten make up roughly 1.2% of the sample.

The cohort was made up of 650 to 700 healthy bone marrow donors. Cohort members were all nominally healthy when sampled, although unrecorded immune exposures were likely present. The donor tested CMV seropositive, placing the donor among the roughly 300 seropositive members of the cohort. Every donor gave a peripheral blood sample, and the peripheral blood mononuclear cells from that sample were used for TCR beta sequencing. Genomic DNA extraction from the blood cell samples was performed with the Qiagen DNeasy Blood Extraction Kit. For this clone: What antigen it recognizes has not been identified.

Here the chain combines TRBV5-1 and TRBJ2-7; 7 bases in the junction line up with TRBD1. Sequencing was carried out using PBMCs. This receptor was identified in a girl aged 2 to 10 in good health and CMV-seropositive. CDR3 sequence: CASSYNDRVISEQYF. At the DNA level, the sequence is TGCGCCAGCAGCTATAATGACAGGGTCATATCCGAGCAGTACTTC. Joined to the reference TRBV5-1 and TRBJ2-7 proteins, this CDR3 gives the full variable domain: KAGVTQTPRYLIKTRGQQVTLSCSPISGHRSVSWYQQTPGQGLQFLFEYFSETQRNKGNFPGRFSGRQFSNSRSEMNVSTLELGDSALYLCASSYNDRVISEQYFGPGTRLTVT.